These 9 T cell receptor beta chains share one sample of origin, sequenced in a study of neurological immune-mediated disorders. TCRdb re-called the 5' RACE reads through MiXCR, storing one row per CDR3 protein. The table lists approximately 48,000 distinct CDR3 sequences, 16% of them singletons. The specimen was PBMCs. The receptor source for this set is a man aged 55 to 70 in good health.

The sample holds many counts of this clonotype. V and J are TRBV15 and TRBJ1-5, with a possible D match to TRBD1 (5 bases). Between the trimmed V and J ends, which lost 0 bases and 4 bases, there was a span of 13 bases. CDR1 is LNHNV and CDR2 is YYDKDF in the germline V gene (reference sequence). CDR3 length equals 16 residues. The CDR3 bases are TGTGCCACCAGCAGAGATCTCGACAGAGTGAATCAGCCCCAGCATTTT. This translates into CATSRDLDRVNQPQHF.

This clonotype was found many times. The gene calls are TRBV3-1 and TRBJ2-2; 13 bases align to TRBD2. V trimming: 6 bases; J trimming: 0 bases; junction bases outside the gene matches: 10. This CDR3 comprises 19 residues. CDR1 and CDR2 (germline): LGHDT, YNNKEL (reference sequence). DNA for the CDR3: TGTGCCAGCAGACAAAGACTAGCGGGAGGCAACGCGAACACCGGGGAGCTGTTTTTT. This codes for CASRQRLAGGNANTGELFF.

In this sample, this clonotype turned up many times. The V gene is TRBV12-3 or TRBV12-4, the J gene TRBJ2-7; 11 nucleotides line up with TRBD1. V shed 3 bases, J shed 0 bases, and the junction held 10 bases outside the gene matches. The CDR3 is made up of 18 amino acids. CDR3 protein: CASSLGPGDRGVSYEQYF. The CDR3 coding sequence is TGTGCCAGCAGTTTGGGTCCGGGGGACAGGGGGGTCTCCTACGAGCAGTACTTC.

This clonotype has a count of ten or more. CDR3: CASSPPSGYEQYF. The CDR3, as DNA: TGTGCCAGCAGCCCGCCGTCCGGGTACGAGCAGTACTTC. The chain couples TRBV5-6 to TRBJ2-7; D not certain. Trimming pared 4 bases from V and 4 bases from J, leaving 12 bases between. Germline V gives CDR1 SGHDT, CDR2 YYEEEE. The CDR3 totals 13 residues.

The table lists this clonotype with many counts. V is TRBV10-3 and J is TRBJ2-1; the D call may be TRBD1 or TRBD2 (5 bases each). The CDR3 length is 15 residues. CDR1 and CDR2 from the germline V gene are ENHRY and SYGVKD. Trimming cost V 4 bases and J 5 bases, with 15 bases left between them. CDR3 nucleotides: TGTGCCATCAGTGGCCCCACAGAGGGGAACAATGAGCAGTTCTTC. Its protein is CAISGPTEGNNEQFF.

This clonotype was observed many times. CDR3 nucleotide sequence: TGTGCCATCAGTGATCCCGGACTAGCGGGAGCCACCCAAGAGACCCAGTACTTC. This encodes CAISDPGLAGATQETQYF. The chain has TRBV10-3 and TRBJ2-5, with 13 nucleotides matching TRBD2. Per the germline V gene, CDR1 is ENHRY and CDR2 is SYGVKD. This CDR3 is built from 18 residues. The V and J ends lost 3 bases and 1 base, in that order; junction bases with no gene match: 8.

This clonotype was counted ten times or more. The chain combines TRBV5-1 with TRBJ2-7; tentatively, D is TRBD2 (5 bases). CDR1 is SGHRS and CDR2 is YFSETQ in the germline V gene. With 2 bases removed from V and 1 base from J, the gap between germline ends came to 13 bases. This CDR3 comprises 15 residues. The CDR3 bases are TGCGCCAGCAGCTTCGGCCCGGCGGGTTCCTACGAGCAGTACTTC. It yields the protein CASSFGPAGSYEQYF. Using reference TRBV5-1 and TRBJ2-7 for the parts outside the CDR3, the full variable domain is KAGVTQTPRYLIKTRGQQVTLSCSPISGHRSVSWYQQTPGQGLQFLFEYFSETQRNKGNFPGRFSGRQFSNSRSEMNVSTLELGDSALYLCASSFGPAGSYEQYFGPGTRLTVT.

This clonotype was detected ten times or more. The rearrangement uses TRBV6-1 and TRBJ1-5, with D perhaps TRBD1 (5 bases). Germline V gene sequence: CDR1 MNHNS, CDR2 SASEGT. Trimming took 4 bases from V and 0 from J, leaving 16 bases between them. This CDR3 has 17 amino acids. CDR3 protein: CASSGRTGTLSNQPQHF. DNA for the CDR3: TGTGCCAGCAGTGGACGGACTGGGACCCTTAGCAATCAGCCCCAGCATTTT.

This clonotype appeared many times. This rearrangement joins TRBV7-9 to TRBJ2-1; the match to TRBD2 covers 10 bases. Trimming at V came to 5 bases and at J to 5 bases, leaving 24 bases not matched to a gene. This CDR3 comprises 21 residues. The germline V gene has CDR1 SEHNR and CDR2 FQNEAQ (reference sequence). The CDR3 is CASSQGRGRGLASIDNNEQFF. The CDR3 DNA is TGTGCCAGCAGCCAGGGAAGGGGAAGGGGACTAGCGTCGATTGACAACAATGAGCAGTTCTTC. Based on the CDR3 plus reference TRBV7-9 and TRBJ2-1, the full variable domain is DTGVSQNPRHKITKRGQNVTFRCDPISEHNRLYWYRQTLGQGPEFLTYFQNEAQLEKSRLLSDRFSAERPKGSFSTLEIQRTEQGDSAMYLCASSQGRGRGLASIDNNEQFFGPGTRLTVL.